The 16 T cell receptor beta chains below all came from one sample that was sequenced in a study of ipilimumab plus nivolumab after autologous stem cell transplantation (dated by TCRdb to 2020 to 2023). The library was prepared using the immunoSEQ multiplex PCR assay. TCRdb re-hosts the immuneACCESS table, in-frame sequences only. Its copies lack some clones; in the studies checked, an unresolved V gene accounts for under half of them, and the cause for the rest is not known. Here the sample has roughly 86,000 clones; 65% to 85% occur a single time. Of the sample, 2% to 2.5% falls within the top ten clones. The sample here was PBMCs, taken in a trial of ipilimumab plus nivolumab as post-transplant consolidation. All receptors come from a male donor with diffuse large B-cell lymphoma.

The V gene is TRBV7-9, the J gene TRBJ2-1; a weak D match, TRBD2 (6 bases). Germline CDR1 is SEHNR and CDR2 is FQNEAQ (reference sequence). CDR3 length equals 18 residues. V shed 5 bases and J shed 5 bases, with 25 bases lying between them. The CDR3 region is CASSPPVVLARANNEQFF. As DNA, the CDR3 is TGTGCCAGCAGCCCTCCAGTCGTACTAGCTCGGGCTAACAATGAGCAGTTCTTC.

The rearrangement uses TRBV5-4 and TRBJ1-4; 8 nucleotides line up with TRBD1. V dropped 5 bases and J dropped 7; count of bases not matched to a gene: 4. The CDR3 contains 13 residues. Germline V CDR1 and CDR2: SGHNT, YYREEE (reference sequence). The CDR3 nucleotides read TGTGCCAGCAGTCGGGACAGGAGTGAAAAACTGTTTTTT. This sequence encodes CASSRDRSEKLFF.

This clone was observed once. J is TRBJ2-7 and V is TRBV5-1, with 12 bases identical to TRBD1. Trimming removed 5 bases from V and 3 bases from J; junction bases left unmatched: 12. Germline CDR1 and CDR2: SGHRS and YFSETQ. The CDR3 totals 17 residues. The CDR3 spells CASRGQGAGRAVYEQYF. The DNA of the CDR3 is TGCGCCAGCAGGGGACAGGGGGCGGGAAGGGCCGTCTACGAGCAGTACTTC. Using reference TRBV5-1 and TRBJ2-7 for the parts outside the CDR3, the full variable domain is KAGVTQTPRYLIKTRGQQVTLSCSPISGHRSVSWYQQTPGQGLQFLFEYFSETQRNKGNFPGRFSGRQFSNSRSEMNVSTLELGDSALYLCASRGQGAGRAVYEQYFGPGTRLTVT.

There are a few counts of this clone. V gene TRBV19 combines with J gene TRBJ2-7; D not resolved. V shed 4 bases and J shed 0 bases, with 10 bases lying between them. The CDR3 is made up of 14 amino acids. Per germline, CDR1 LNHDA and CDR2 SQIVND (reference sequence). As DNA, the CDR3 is TGTGCCAGTAGTACCCAGATTAGCTCCTACGAGCAGTACTTC. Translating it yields CASSTQISSYEQYF. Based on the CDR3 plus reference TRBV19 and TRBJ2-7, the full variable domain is DGGITQSPKYLFRKEGQNVTLSCEQNLNHDAMYWYRQDPGQGLRLIYYSQIVNDFQKGDIAEGYSVSREKKESFPLTVTSAQKNPTAFYLCASSTQISSYEQYFGPGTRLTVT.

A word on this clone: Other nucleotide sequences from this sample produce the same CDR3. The DNA of the CDR3 is TGTGCCAGCAGTGTGGGAGGCACTGAAGCTTTCTTT. This codes for CASSVGGTEAFF. The gene calls are TRBV9 and TRBJ1-1; unclear D gene. The V gene lost 5 bases and the J gene lost 4 bases, with 9 bases spanning the gap. The CDR3 has 12 amino acids. CDR1 and CDR2 (germline): SGDLS, YYNGEE.

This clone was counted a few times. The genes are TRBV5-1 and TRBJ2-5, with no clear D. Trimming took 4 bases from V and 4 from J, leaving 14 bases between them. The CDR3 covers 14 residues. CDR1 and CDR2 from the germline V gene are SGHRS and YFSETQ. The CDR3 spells CASSGLGNGETQYF. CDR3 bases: TGCGCCAGCAGCGGTTTAGGGAATGGAGAGACCCAGTACTTC.

The CDR3 loop is CASSQDIVSGRRTEAFF. CDR3 bases: TGTGCCAGCAGCCAAGATATTGTGTCAGGTCGCCGGACTGAAGCTTTCTTT. This rearrangement joins TRBV14 to TRBJ1-1; D is uncertain. V lost 0 bases, J lost 5 bases, and 19 bases lay in between. The CDR3 runs to 17 residues. The germline CDR1 and CDR2 sequences are SGHDN and FVKESK.

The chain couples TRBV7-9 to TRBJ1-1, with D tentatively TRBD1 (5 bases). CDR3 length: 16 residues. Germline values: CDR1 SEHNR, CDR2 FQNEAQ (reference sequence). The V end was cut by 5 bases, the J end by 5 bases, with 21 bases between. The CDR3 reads CASSRPRTVKGTEAFF. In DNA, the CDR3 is TGTGCCAGCAGCAGACCGCGGACGGTCAAGGGGACTGAAGCTTTCTTT.

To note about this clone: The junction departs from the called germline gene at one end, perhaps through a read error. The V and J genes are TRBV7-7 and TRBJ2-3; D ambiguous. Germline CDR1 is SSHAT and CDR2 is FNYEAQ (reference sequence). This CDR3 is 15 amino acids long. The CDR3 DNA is TGTGCTAGCAGCTTAGGCCGGTACCGGACAGATACGCAGTATTTT. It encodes CASSLGRYRTDTQYF.

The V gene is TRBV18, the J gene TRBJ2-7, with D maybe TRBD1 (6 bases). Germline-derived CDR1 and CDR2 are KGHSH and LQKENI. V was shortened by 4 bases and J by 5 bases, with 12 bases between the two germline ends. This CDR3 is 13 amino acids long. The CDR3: CASSLIQGDEQYF. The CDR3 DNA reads TGTGCCAGCTCACTCATACAGGGTGACGAGCAGTACTTC.

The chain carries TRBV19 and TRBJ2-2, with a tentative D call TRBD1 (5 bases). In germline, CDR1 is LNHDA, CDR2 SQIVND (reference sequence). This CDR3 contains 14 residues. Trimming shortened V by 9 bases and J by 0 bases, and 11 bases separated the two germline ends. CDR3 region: CASRQFANTGELFF. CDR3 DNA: TGTGCCAGCCGACAGTTCGCGAACACCGGGGAGCTGTTTTTT.

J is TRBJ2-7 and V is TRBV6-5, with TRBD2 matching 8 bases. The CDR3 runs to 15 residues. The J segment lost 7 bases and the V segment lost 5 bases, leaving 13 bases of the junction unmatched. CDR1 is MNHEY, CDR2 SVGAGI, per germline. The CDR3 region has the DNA TGTGCCAGCAGTAACGCCCGGCGGGGGGCTTTGGAGCAGTACTTC. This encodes CASSNARRGALEQYF.

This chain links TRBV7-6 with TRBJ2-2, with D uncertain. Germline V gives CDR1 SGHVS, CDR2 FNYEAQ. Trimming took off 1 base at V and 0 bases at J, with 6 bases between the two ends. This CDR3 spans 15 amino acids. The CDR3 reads CASSLGLTNTGELFF. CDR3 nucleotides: TGTGCCAGCAGCTTAGGACTTACGAACACCGGGGAGCTGTTTTTT. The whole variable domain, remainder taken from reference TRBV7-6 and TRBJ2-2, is GAGVSQSPRYKVTKRGQDVALRCDPISGHVSLYWYRQALGQGPEFLTYFNYEAQQDKSGLPNDRFSAERPEGSISTLTIQRTEQRDSAMYRCASSLGLTNTGELFFGEGSRLTVL.

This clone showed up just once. The CDR3 region has the DNA TGCAGCGTTGAACTACAGTCCCGCGAGCAGTACTTC. It specifies CSVELQSREQYF. The V gene is TRBV29-1, the J gene TRBJ2-7; D gene unclear. The CDR3 contains 12 residues. CDR1 is SQVTM and CDR2 is ANQGSEA in the germline V gene. Trimming left V 2 bases short and J 6 bases short, with 11 bases between.

CDR3 bases: TGTGCCAGCAGTCCCCAGGGAACCTACGAGCAGTACTTC. This translates into CASSPQGTYEQYF. The rearrangement uses TRBV6-1 and TRBJ2-7; D is possibly TRBD1 (5 bases). Deletions cut 5 bases from V and 2 bases from J, with 10 bases between. The CDR3 sequence is 13 residues long. CDR1 is MNHNS, CDR2 SASEGT, per germline.

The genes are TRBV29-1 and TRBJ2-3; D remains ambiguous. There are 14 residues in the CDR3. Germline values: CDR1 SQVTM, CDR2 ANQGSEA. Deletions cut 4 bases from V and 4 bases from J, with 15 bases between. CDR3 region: CSVASIGSPDTQYF. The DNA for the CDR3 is TGCAGCGTTGCGTCTATAGGGTCCCCAGATACGCAGTATTTT.